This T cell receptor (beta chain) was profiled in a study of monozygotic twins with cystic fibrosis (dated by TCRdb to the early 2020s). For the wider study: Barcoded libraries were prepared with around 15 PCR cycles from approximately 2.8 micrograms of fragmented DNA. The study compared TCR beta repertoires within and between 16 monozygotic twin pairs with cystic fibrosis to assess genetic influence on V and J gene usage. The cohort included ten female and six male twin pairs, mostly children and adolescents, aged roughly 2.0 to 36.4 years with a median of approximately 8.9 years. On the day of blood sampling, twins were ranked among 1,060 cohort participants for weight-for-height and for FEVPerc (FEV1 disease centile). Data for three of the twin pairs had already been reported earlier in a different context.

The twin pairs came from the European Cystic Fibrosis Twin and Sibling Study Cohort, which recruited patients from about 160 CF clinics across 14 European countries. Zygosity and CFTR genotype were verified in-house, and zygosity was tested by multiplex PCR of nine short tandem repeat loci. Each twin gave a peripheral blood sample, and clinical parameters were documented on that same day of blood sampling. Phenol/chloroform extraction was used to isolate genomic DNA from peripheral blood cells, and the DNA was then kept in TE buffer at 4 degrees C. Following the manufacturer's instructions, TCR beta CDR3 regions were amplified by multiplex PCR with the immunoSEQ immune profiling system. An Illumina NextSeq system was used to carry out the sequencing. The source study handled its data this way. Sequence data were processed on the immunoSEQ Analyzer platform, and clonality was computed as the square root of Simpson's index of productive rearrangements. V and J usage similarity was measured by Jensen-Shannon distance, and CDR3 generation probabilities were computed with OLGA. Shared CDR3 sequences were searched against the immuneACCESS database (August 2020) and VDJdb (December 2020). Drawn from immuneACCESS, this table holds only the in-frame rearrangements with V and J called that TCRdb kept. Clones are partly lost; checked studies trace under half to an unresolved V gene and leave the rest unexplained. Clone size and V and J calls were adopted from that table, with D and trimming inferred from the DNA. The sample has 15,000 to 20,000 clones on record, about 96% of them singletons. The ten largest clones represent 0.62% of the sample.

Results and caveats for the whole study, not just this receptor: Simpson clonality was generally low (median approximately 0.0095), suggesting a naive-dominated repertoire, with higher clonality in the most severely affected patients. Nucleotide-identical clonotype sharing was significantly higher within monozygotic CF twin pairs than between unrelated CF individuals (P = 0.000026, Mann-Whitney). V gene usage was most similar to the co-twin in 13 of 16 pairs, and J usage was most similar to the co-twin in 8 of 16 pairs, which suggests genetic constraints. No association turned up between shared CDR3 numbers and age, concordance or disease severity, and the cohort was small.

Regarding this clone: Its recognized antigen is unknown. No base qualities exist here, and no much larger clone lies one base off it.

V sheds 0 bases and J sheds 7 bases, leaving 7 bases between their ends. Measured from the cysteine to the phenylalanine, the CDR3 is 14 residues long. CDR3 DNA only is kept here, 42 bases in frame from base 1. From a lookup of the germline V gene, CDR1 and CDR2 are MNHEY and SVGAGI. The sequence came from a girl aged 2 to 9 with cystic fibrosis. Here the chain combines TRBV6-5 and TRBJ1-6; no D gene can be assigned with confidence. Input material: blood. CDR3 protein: CASSYSWSNSPLHF. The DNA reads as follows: TGTGCCAGCAGTTACTCTTGGAGCAATTCACCCCTCCACTTT.